Shown below are 30 T cell receptor beta chains from a single sample sequenced in a study of post-analysis software for immune sequencing data. Unique molecular identifiers were present in the TCR beta cDNA libraries. Via MiXCR, TCRdb re-called the PCR reads, giving one row per CDR3 protein. The profile covers about 680,000 distinct CDR3 sequences, with 59% appearing a single time and around 11% taken by the ten largest. Their recognized antigens are unknown. Study-wide findings and caveats: About five TRBV segments appeared more often in patients than in controls, and TRBV5-6, TRBV5-1 and TRBV20-1 were among these.

The specimen was blood. Receptors originate from a girl aged 2 to 9 with multiple sclerosis.

This chain connects TRBV25-1 to TRBJ1-6; D may be TRBD1 (6 bases). Germline CDR1 MGHDK, CDR2 SYGVNS. The CDR3 has 16 residues. The germline V and J ends were trimmed by 8 bases and 7 bases, with 21 bases remaining between them. CDR3 in amino acids: CASETTGTLGNSPLHF. The CDR3 region has the DNA TGTGCCAGCGAGACCACAGGGACACTAGGGAATTCACCCCTCCACTTT.

J is TRBJ1-2 and V is TRBV27; D perhaps matches TRBD1 (5 bases). CDR1 MNHEY and CDR2 SMNVEV come from the germline V gene (reference sequence). The CDR3 length is 13 residues. Trimming left V 7 bases short and J 6 bases short, with 15 bases between. This CDR3 reads CASTSNLGDGYTF. The CDR3 DNA reads TGTGCCAGCACCTCGAATCTGGGGGATGGCTACACCTTC.

The chain combines TRBV4-2 with TRBJ2-7; D gene ambiguous. V lost 1 base and J 5 bases, leaving 9 bases between the germline ends. CDR3 length equals 13 residues. Per the germline V gene, CDR1 is LGHNA and CDR2 is YNFKEQ. CDR3 coding DNA: TGTGCCAGCAGCCAAGTTTCAGAGGACGAGCAGTACTTC. This gives the protein CASSQVSEDEQYF.

The chain is built from TRBV30 and TRBJ1-1, with 8 bases fitting TRBD1. CDR3 size: 13 residues. The J segment lost 5 bases and the V segment lost 5 bases, leaving 7 bases of the junction unmatched. The germline gives CDR1 GTSNPN, CDR2 SVGIG (reference sequence). The CDR3 spells CAWGFTGGTEAFF. CDR3 nucleotide sequence: TGTGCCTGGGGATTTACAGGGGGGACTGAAGCTTTCTTT.

This clonotype appeared a few times. The CDR3 coding sequence is TGTGCCAGCAGCCCAGTGGGCAATCAGCCCCAGCATTTT. Its translation: CASSPVGNQPQHF. The V call is TRBV7-2, the J call TRBJ1-5; D gene unclear. V dropped 5 bases and J dropped 2 bases, with 7 bases sitting between them. CDR3 length: 13 residues. Looked up from germline, CDR1 is SGHTA and CDR2 is FQGNSA.

The chain carries TRBV20-1 and TRBJ1-2; no clear D gene. Germline V gene sequence: CDR1 DFQATT, CDR2 SNEGSKA (reference sequence). There are 13 residues in the CDR3. Trimming removed 6 bases at V and 5 bases at J, with 16 bases between. CDR3 in amino acids: CSARAAFPYGYTF. The DNA of the CDR3 is TGCAGTGCGAGGGCGGCCTTCCCTTATGGCTACACCTTC.

This clonotype appeared a few times. The V gene is TRBV7-9, the J gene TRBJ2-5; maybe TRBD2 (6 bases). CDR1 is SEHNR and CDR2 is FQNEAQ in the germline V gene (reference sequence). V was pared by 1 base and J by 1 base, with 13 bases between. This CDR3 is 16 amino acids long. The CDR3 DNA reads as TGTGCCAGCAGCTTAGAGGGATGGCGGGGCCAAGAGACCCAGTACTTC. Protein: CASSLEGWRGQETQYF.

The chain combines TRBV29-1 with TRBJ2-5, with D possibly TRBD2 on 6 matching bases. Per germline, CDR1 SQVTM and CDR2 ANQGSEA. The CDR3 totals 15 residues. V dropped 6 bases and J dropped 2 bases, with 19 bases sitting between them. Here the CDR3 DNA reads TGCAGCGTATCATCACCTGCGGGAATTCAAGAGACCCAGTACTTC. This codes for CSVSSPAGIQETQYF.

The chain carries TRBV7-6 and TRBJ2-3; perhaps TRBD2 as D (6 bases). Trimming removed 2 bases at V and 2 bases at J, with 14 bases between. The germline CDR1 and CDR2 sequences are SGHVS and FNYEAQ. The CDR3 has 16 amino acids. The CDR3 is CASSLMPGEYTDTQYF. CDR3 sequence (DNA): TGTGCCAGCAGCTTAATGCCGGGGGAGTACACAGATACGCAGTATTTT.

This sequence joins TRBV5-4 and TRBJ2-7; weak D call: TRBD1 (5 bases). CDR1 SGHNT and CDR2 YYREEE come from the germline V gene (reference sequence). Trimming shortened V by 4 bases and J by 3 bases, and 14 bases separated the two germline ends. The CDR3 is 14 amino acids. The chain's CDR3 is CASSLQGRDYEQYF. The DNA for the CDR3 is TGTGCCAGCAGCCTCCAGGGCAGGGACTACGAGCAGTACTTC.

About this clonotype: Because the CDR3 is missing its conserved closing phenylalanine or tryptophan, this is likely a read error. The chain links TRBV5-6 to TRBJ2-3; 14 bases agree with TRBD2. The length of the CDR3 is 17 residues. CDR1 SGHDT and CDR2 YYEEEE come from the germline V gene. Trimming cost V 4 bases and J 12 bases; bases outside gene matches: 16. The CDR3 region has the DNA TGTGCCAGCAGCCCAATAGGACTAGCGGGGGGATCCCGCCCACAGTATTGT. Protein sequence: CASSPIGLAGGSRPQYC.

The gene calls are TRBV7-9 and TRBJ2-3, with 7 bases fitting TRBD1. This CDR3 comprises 14 residues. The V segment lost 4 bases and the J segment 3 bases; nucleotides outside the gene matches: 4. Germline-derived CDR1 and CDR2 are SEHNR and FQNEAQ (reference sequence). The CDR3 is CASSWGTATDTQYF. The CDR3 region has the DNA TGTGCCAGCAGCTGGGGGACAGCTACAGATACGCAGTATTTT.

The V call is TRBV29-1, the J call TRBJ1-1; D gene ambiguous. V lost 0 bases and J 0 bases, leaving 8 bases between the germline ends. Germline loops: CDR1 SQVTM, CDR2 ANQGSEA. This CDR3 is 14 amino acids long. The CDR3 is CSVEEGWMNTEAFF. Here the CDR3 DNA reads TGCAGCGTTGAAGAGGGCTGGATGAACACTGAAGCTTTCTTT.

The chain carries TRBV7-6 and TRBJ2-1, with 10 nucleotides matching TRBD2. The CDR3 has 18 amino acids. With V trimmed by 2 bases and J by 0 bases, 7 bases remained unmatched. Germline CDR1 is SGHVS and CDR2 is FNYEAQ. Here the CDR3 DNA reads TGTGCCAGCAGCTTACTAGCGGGGGCCACAAGCTCCTACAATGAGCAGTTCTTC. Translating gives CASSLLAGATSSYNEQFF.

The genes are TRBV10-3 and TRBJ2-5; no clear D gene. Germline values: CDR1 ENHRY, CDR2 SYGVKD. With 4 bases removed from V and 2 bases from J, the gap between germline ends came to 17 bases. There are 16 residues in the CDR3. CDR3 sequence reads: CAISGSLGSEQETQYF. As DNA, the CDR3 is TGTGCCATCAGTGGGTCCCTTGGTTCAGAACAAGAGACCCAGTACTTC.

J is TRBJ2-5 and V is TRBV29-1, with D possibly called TRBD1 or TRBD2 (5 bases each). V lost 4 bases to trimming and J lost 3 bases, with 9 bases between them. The CDR3 is 12 residues long. Looked up from germline, CDR1 is SQVTM and CDR2 is ANQGSEA. The CDR3 here is CSVVRGEETQYF. In DNA, the CDR3 is TGCAGCGTTGTTAGGGGAGAAGAGACCCAGTACTTC.

The V call is TRBV15, the J call TRBJ2-1; D unresolved. With 3 bases removed from V and 11 bases from J, the gap between germline ends came to 14 bases. Germline V lookup: CDR1 LNHNV, CDR2 YYDKDF (reference sequence). The CDR3 totals 13 residues. Here the CDR3 reads CATSRLDASQQFF. The CDR3 DNA sequence: TGTGCCACCAGCAGGCTAGACGCCTCCCAGCAGTTCTTC. The full variable domain, completed using reference TRBV15 and TRBJ2-1, is DAMVIQNPRYQVTQFGKPVTLSCSQTLNHNVMYWYQQKSSQAPKLLFHYYDKDFNNEADTPDNFQSRRPNTSFCFLDIRSPGLGDTAMYLCATSRLDASQQFFGPGTRLTVL.

The chain couples TRBV5-1 to TRBJ2-4; D unresolved. The germline V gene has CDR1 SGHRS and CDR2 YFSETQ. Trimming removed 2 bases from V and 2 bases from J, with 14 bases in between. The CDR3 runs to 16 residues. CDR3 in amino acids: CASSLDSSLPKNIQYF. The CDR3 DNA reads as TGCGCCAGCAGCTTAGACTCTTCTCTCCCCAAAAACATTCAGTACTTC.

V is TRBV5-1 and J is TRBJ2-4; D might be TRBD1 (6 bases). Trimming removed 1 base at V and 7 bases at J, with 12 bases between. CDR1 and CDR2 from the germline V gene are SGHRS and YFSETQ. The CDR3 extends over 14 amino acids. CDR3 region: CASSLPGEPNIQYF. Written as DNA, the CDR3 is TGCGCCAGCAGCTTGCCAGGGGAGCCGAACATTCAGTACTTC.

This clonotype was picked up a small number of times. V is TRBV27 and J is TRBJ2-1; maybe TRBD2 (5 bases). Germline V gene data show CDR1 as MNHEY and CDR2 as SMNVEV (reference sequence). The V end was cut by 3 bases, the J end by 3 bases, with 12 bases between. This CDR3 spans 15 amino acids. CDR3 bases: TGTGCCAGCAGTTTGGGAGTCGCCCACTACAATGAGCAGTTCTTC. Protein sequence: CASSLGVAHYNEQFF.

The genes are TRBV27 and TRBJ2-3; no clear D. The CDR3 runs 14 residues. Germline V CDR1 and CDR2: MNHEY, SMNVEV (reference sequence). The V gene lost 0 bases and the J gene lost 0 bases, with 4 bases spanning the gap. The CDR3 loop reads CASSLSESTDTQYF. The CDR3 region has the DNA TGTGCCAGCAGTTTATCTGAGAGCACAGATACGCAGTATTTT.

This clonotype was seen a handful of times. The chain employs TRBV12-3 or TRBV12-4 and TRBJ1-2; TRBD1 might be the D (6 bases). The CDR3 sequence is 14 residues long. V was clipped by 4 bases and J by 3 bases, with 12 bases between them. CDR3 sequence (DNA): TGTGCCAGCAGTTACCGGGGGGCGGACTATGGCTACACCTTC. This encodes CASSYRGADYGYTF.

This chain links TRBV5-1 with TRBJ2-1; tentative D call: TRBD2 (6 bases). Trimming cost V 4 bases and J 10 bases, with 18 bases left between them. CDR1 SGHRS and CDR2 YFSETQ come from the germline V gene. The CDR3 length is 14 residues. DNA for the CDR3: TGCGCCAGCAGCCCGGGACTTGGCGATGACGAGCAGTTCTTC. It is translated as CASSPGLGDDEQFF.

This clonotype was found once. The chain is built from TRBV20-1 and TRBJ2-3, with 11 bases lining up with TRBD2. The CDR3 totals 17 residues. Germline CDR1 and CDR2: DFQATT and SNEGSKA (reference sequence). V lost 1 base and J lost 1; bases outside the gene matches: 7. The CDR3 here is CSARGRGLAGGTDTQYF. The CDR3 DNA is TGCAGTGCTAGAGGAAGAGGACTAGCGGGCGGCACAGATACGCAGTATTTT.

This clonotype was picked up a small number of times. CDR3 bases: TGCGCCAGCAGTGAAGTACTAGCGATTAATGAGCAGTTCTTC. This translates into CASSEVLAINEQFF. The genes are TRBV10-1 and TRBJ2-1, with 7 bases lining up with TRBD2. V was pared by 3 bases and J by 7 bases, with 6 bases of the junction left unmatched. The CDR3 has 14 residues. Germline assignment: CDR1 WNHNN and CDR2 SYGVQD (reference sequence).

The chain has TRBV27 and TRBJ2-3, with TRBD2 matching over 8 bases. The CDR3 spans 16 residues. Germline CDR1 MNHEY, CDR2 SMNVEV (reference sequence). The ends lost 1 base at V and 0 bases at J; junction bases unmatched: 3. The CDR3, as DNA: TGTGCCAGCAGTTTATACGGGGGGGCTAGCACAGATACGCAGTATTTT. This gives the protein CASSLYGGASTDTQYF.

The J gene is TRBJ1-2, the V gene TRBV12-3 or TRBV12-4, with 9 bases identical to TRBD1. The CDR3 runs to 14 residues. V lost 5 bases and J lost 4; bases outside the gene matches: 5. The CDR3 DNA is TGTGCCAGCAGTCAACAGGGGGCAAGCTATGGCTACACCTTC. This translates into CASSQQGASYGYTF.

The chain employs TRBV6-5 and TRBJ2-3; 7 positions match TRBD1. Germline trimming cut 5 bases from V and 1 base from J; bases unmatched to any gene: 6. The CDR3 sequence is 15 residues long. Germline CDR1 and CDR2: MNHEY and SVGAGI. Here the CDR3 DNA reads TGTGCCAGCAGTCGAAGGGGGCGCGGCACAGATACGCAGTATTTT. The encoded protein is CASSRRGRGTDTQYF.

This clonotype showed up just a few times. The chain recombines TRBV6-6 with TRBJ2-1; possibly TRBD2 for D (5 bases). CDR1 MNHNY and CDR2 SVGAGI come from the germline V gene (reference sequence). Deletions cut 2 bases from V and 6 bases from J, with 8 bases between. This CDR3 comprises 13 residues. CDR3 sequence (DNA): TGTGCCAGCAGTTACGGTACTAGCAATGAGCAGTTCTTC. Protein sequence: CASSYGTSNEQFF.

V is TRBV28 and J is TRBJ2-3; D perhaps matches TRBD2 (5 bases). The CDR3 extends over 14 amino acids. Germline V gene data show CDR1 as MDHEN and CDR2 as SYDVKM. The germline V and J ends were trimmed by 3 bases and 9 bases, with 16 bases remaining between them. The CDR3 protein is CASSFYNERGTQYF. As DNA, the CDR3 is TGTGCCAGCAGTTTTTATAACGAGCGCGGGACGCAGTATTTT.